These 6 T cell receptor beta chains originate from one sample sequenced in a study of cytomegalovirus exposure and HLA in healthy donors. It was with 60 Vbeta and 13 Jbeta primers that the PCR ran. Measured with immunoSEQ multiplex PCR; TCRdb has only the in-frame clones, and not every one. The table lists under 200,000 clones, under 85% of them singletons. Sequenced input: PBMCs. The receptors derive from a woman in her 30s in good health and CMV-seronegative.

The rearrangement joins TRBV7-8 to TRBJ2-5; 9 bases are shared with TRBD1. Trimming removed 2 bases from V and 6 bases from J; junction bases left unmatched: 10. Germline assignment: CDR1 SGHVS and CDR2 FQNEAQ. CDR3 size: 16 residues. CDR3 loop: CASSLLLTGGAKTQYF. CDR3 coding DNA: TGTGCCAGCAGCTTACTCCTCACAGGGGGCGCAAAGACCCAGTACTTC.

The chain recombines TRBV30 with TRBJ2-5; D gene uncertain. CDR1 is GTSNPN and CDR2 is SVGIG in the germline V gene (reference sequence). The CDR3 is made up of 12 amino acids. The V gene lost 3 bases and the J gene lost 4 bases, with 9 bases spanning the gap. DNA for the CDR3: TGTGCCTGGAGCGAGAGTTCAGAGACCCAGTACTTC. Its protein is CAWSESSETQYF. Drawing the rest from reference TRBV30 and TRBJ2-5, the complete variable domain is SQTIHQWPATLVQPVGSPLSLECTVEGTSNPNLYWYRQAAGRGLQLLFYSVGIGQISSEVPQNLSASRPQDRQFILSSKKLLLSDSGFYLCAWSESSETQYFGPGTRLLVL.

This clone was observed once. This sequence joins TRBV6-5 and TRBJ1-1; TRBD1 aligns across 8 bases. CDR3 length: 14 amino acids. Trimming removed 6 bases from V and 5 bases from J; junction bases left unmatched: 8. The germline CDR1 and CDR2 sequences are MNHEY and SVGAGI. CDR3 protein: CASSKQGVITEAFF. CDR3 coding DNA: TGTGCCAGCAGCAAACAGGGGGTAATTACTGAAGCTTTCTTT.

The genes are TRBV5-1 and TRBJ2-7, with 10 bases aligning to TRBD2. Germline V lookup: CDR1 SGHRS, CDR2 YFSETQ. Losses at the gene ends were 4 bases for V and 6 bases for J; bases not matched to a gene: 7. The CDR3 extends over 14 amino acids. In nucleotides, the CDR3 is TGCGCCAGCAGCCTCGTGGTAGCGGGAGGCGAGCAGTACTTC. Encoded protein: CASSLVVAGGEQYF.

This chain joins TRBV7-6 and TRBJ2-7; possibly TRBD1 for D (5 bases). Germline loops: CDR1 SGHVS, CDR2 FNYEAQ. The CDR3 has 13 amino acids. Trimming shortened V by 1 base and J by 4 bases, and 8 bases separated the two germline ends. The CDR3 sequence is CASSLGQRYEQYF. The CDR3 DNA follows: TGTGCCAGCAGCTTAGGACAGCGATACGAGCAGTACTTC.

V is TRBV5-4 and J is TRBJ1-1; weak D call: TRBD1 (5 bases). Trimming cost V 0 bases and J 1 base, with 7 bases left between them. Germline V gene sequence: CDR1 SGHNT, CDR2 YYREEE (reference sequence). The CDR3 is made up of 14 amino acids. In DNA form, the CDR3 reads TGTGCCAGCAGCTTGGCACAGGCGAACACTGAAGCTTTCTTT. Translated: CASSLAQANTEAFF.